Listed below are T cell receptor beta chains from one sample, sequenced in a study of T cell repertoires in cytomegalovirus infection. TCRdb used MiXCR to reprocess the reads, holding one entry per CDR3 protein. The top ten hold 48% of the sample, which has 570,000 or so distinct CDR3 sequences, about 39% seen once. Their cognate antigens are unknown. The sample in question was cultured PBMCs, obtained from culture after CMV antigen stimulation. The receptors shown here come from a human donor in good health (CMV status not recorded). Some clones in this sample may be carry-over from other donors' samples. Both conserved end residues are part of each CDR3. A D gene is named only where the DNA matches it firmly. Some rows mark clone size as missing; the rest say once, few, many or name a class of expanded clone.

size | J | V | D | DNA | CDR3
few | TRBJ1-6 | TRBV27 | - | TGTGCCAGCAGTTTTAGTAGAAGACCCCTCCACTTT | CASSFSRRPLHF
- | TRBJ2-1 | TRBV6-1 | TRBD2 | TGTGCCAGCCGCCCCGGACTAGCGGGGGTCTTTGAGCAGTTCTTC | CASRPGLAGVFEQFF
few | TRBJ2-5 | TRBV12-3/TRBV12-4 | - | TGTGCCAGCAGTTCCTCCCAGGGCGTTAGGGAGACCCAGTACTTC | CASSSSQGVRETQYF
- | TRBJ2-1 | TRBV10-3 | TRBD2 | TGTGCCATCACCCCGGGACTAGCGGGTGAGCAGTTCTTC | CAITPGLAGEQFF
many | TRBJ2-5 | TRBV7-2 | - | TGTGCCAGCAGCTTAGCGACAGGAGAGACCCAGTACTTC | CASSLATGETQYF
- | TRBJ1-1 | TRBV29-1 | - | TGCAGCGGAGACAGGCCGGGGGGAACTGAAGCTTTCTTT | CSGDRPGGTEAFF
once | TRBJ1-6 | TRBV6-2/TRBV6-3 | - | TGTGCCAGCAGTTACGGGCGGGGCCGAAGCTCCTATAATTCACCCCTCCACTTT | CASSYGRGRSSYNSPLHF
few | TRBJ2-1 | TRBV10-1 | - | TGCGCCAGCAGTGAGTCCGGGGCGGGTGCATACAATGAGCAGTTCTTC | CASSESGAGAYNEQFF
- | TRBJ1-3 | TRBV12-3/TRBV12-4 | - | TGTGCCAGCAAAGGTCGGGACACCATATATTTT | CASKGRDTIYF
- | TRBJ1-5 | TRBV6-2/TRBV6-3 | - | TGTGCCAGCAGTCGGGGGATGGGGGATCAGCCCCAGCATTTT | CASSRGMGDQPQHF
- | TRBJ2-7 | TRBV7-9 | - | TGTGCCAGCAGCTTACGGGACCCCTACGAGCAGTACTTC | CASSLRDPYEQYF
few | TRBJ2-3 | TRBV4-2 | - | TGTGCCAGCAGCCAACAACAGGGCCACGGAGATACGCAGTATTTT | CASSQQQGHGDTQYF
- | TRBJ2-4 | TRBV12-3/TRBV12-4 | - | TGTGCCAGCAGTTATGGGGGGTTAGCCAAAAACATTCAGTACTTC | CASSYGGLAKNIQYF
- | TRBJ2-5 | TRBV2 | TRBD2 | TGTGCCAGCAAGGGAGGGGAAGAGACCCAGTACTTC | CASKGGEETQYF
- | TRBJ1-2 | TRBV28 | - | TGTGCCAGCAGCCTAGCTGACTATGGCTACACCTTC | CASSLADYGYTF
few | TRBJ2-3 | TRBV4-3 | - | TGCGCCAGCAGCCGTACTGAAGCGGATACGCAGTATTTT | CASSRTEADTQYF
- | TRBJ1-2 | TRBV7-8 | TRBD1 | TGTGCCAGCAGCGCCTACAGGGGGACCTATGGCTACACCTTC | CASSAYRGTYGYTF
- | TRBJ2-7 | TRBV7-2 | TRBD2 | TGTGCCAGCAGCTTAGGCGGCGGGGGTGCTCAGCAGTACTTC | CASSLGGGGAQQYF
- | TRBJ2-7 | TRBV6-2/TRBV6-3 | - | TGTGCCAGCAGTGAGGGGGACGGAAGCTACGAGCAGTACTTC | CASSEGDGSYEQYF
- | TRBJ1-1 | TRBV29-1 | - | TGCAGCGCCTACCTGGGGAACACTGAAGCTTTCTTT | CSAYLGNTEAFF
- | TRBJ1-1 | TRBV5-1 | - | TGCGCCAGCGGAAACCAGGGGATGAACACTGAAGCTTTCTTT | CASGNQGMNTEAFF